This entry lists 18 T cell receptor beta chains sequenced from one sample in a study of response to subunit inactivated influenza vaccine. Via MiXCR, TCRdb re-called the RT-PCR reads, giving one row per CDR3 protein. This sample carries some 520,000 distinct CDR3 sequences, 15% to 20% of them seen once, and the ten largest clones take over 2.5%. Material: CD4+ T cells sorted from PBMCs, obtained around 25 months after vaccination. The receptors come from a man between 50 and 75 years old who received an inactivated influenza vaccine.

The chain has TRBV18 and TRBJ2-7; D possibly corresponds to TRBD1 (5 bases). Trimming took 7 bases from V and 4 from J, leaving 14 bases between them. The CDR3 consists of 13 residues. The V gene's germline CDR1 is KGHSH and CDR2 LQKENI. The CDR3 sequence is CASLPERGYEQYF. CDR3 DNA: TGTGCCAGCTTACCTGAAAGGGGTTACGAGCAGTACTTC.

This clonotype was observed a handful of times. The CDR3 region is CASTKGQVAEAFF. The CDR3 region has the DNA TGTGCCAGCACGAAAGGACAGGTTGCTGAAGCTTTCTTT. The V gene is TRBV12-3 or TRBV12-4, the J gene TRBJ1-1; 7 nucleotides line up with TRBD1. The CDR3 consists of 13 residues. J lost 6 bases, V lost 7 bases, and 8 bases had no gene match.

The rearrangement uses TRBV20-1 and TRBJ1-5, with 7 positions matching TRBD1. The J segment lost 2 bases and the V segment lost 3 bases, leaving 4 bases of the junction unmatched. CDR3 size: 14 residues. Germline V gives CDR1 DFQATT, CDR2 SNEGSKA (reference sequence). CDR3 sequence reads: CSARGDSGNQPQHF. CDR3 nucleotides: TGCAGTGCTAGGGGGGACAGCGGCAATCAGCCCCAGCATTTT.

This clonotype was seen more than once but under ten times. V and J are TRBV29-1 and TRBJ2-7, with D possibly TRBD2 on 6 matching bases. This CDR3 is built from 16 residues. V dropped 0 bases and J dropped 0 bases, with 15 bases sitting between them. Germline loops: CDR1 SQVTM, CDR2 ANQGSEA. The CDR3 DNA follows: TGCAGCGTTGAAGATTTCGCGGGGCCAAGCTCCTACGAGCAGTACTTC. This translates into CSVEDFAGPSSYEQYF.

This chain uses TRBV4-2 with TRBJ1-1; perhaps TRBD1 as D (5 bases). V was clipped by 3 bases and J by 0 bases, with 11 bases between them. Germline-derived CDR1 and CDR2 are LGHNA and YNFKEQ. This CDR3 comprises 15 residues. The CDR3: CASSQEDTVNTEAFF. The DNA for the CDR3 is TGTGCCAGCAGCCAGGAGGACACGGTGAACACTGAAGCTTTCTTT.

This chain joins TRBV3-1 and TRBJ2-5; D gene ambiguous. The CDR3 covers 15 residues. From germline, CDR1 is LGHDT and CDR2 YNNKEL (reference sequence). Trimming cost V 2 bases and J 1 base, with 11 bases left between them. CDR3 bases: TGTGCCAGCAGCCAAACCGTAGGCAGCCAAGAGACCCAGTACTTC. This translates into CASSQTVGSQETQYF.

The J gene is TRBJ2-7, the V gene TRBV2; 8 nucleotides match TRBD1. The CDR3 consists of 15 residues. Germline V gives CDR1 SNHLY, CDR2 FYNNEI. The V segment lost 5 bases and the J segment 2 bases; nucleotides outside the gene matches: 8. In nucleotides, the CDR3 is TGTGCCAGCAGTTTACACGGGACAGGCACCTACGAGCAGTACTTC. Its protein product is CASSLHGTGTYEQYF.

This clonotype was picked up a small number of times. The rearrangement uses TRBV5-5 and TRBJ1-4; 7 bases map to TRBD1. The V and J ends lost 0 bases and 7 bases, in that order; junction bases with no gene match: 6. From germline, CDR1 is SGHKS and CDR2 YYEKEE (reference sequence). This CDR3 has 15 residues. CDR3 nucleotides: TGTGCCAGCAGCTTGGTGGGACAGAGGGGTGAAAAACTGTTTTTT. Translation: CASSLVGQRGEKLFF.

V usage is TRBV20-1 and J usage is TRBJ2-4; a possible D gene is TRBD1 (5 bases). In germline, CDR1 is DFQATT, CDR2 SNEGSKA (reference sequence). The CDR3 contains 14 residues. V was pared by 5 bases and J by 2 bases, with 13 bases between. The CDR3: CSAWGPGSKNIQYF. In nucleotides, the CDR3 is TGCAGTGCTTGGGGCCCGGGCTCCAAAAACATTCAGTACTTC.

This clonotype was observed a few times. The rearrangement uses TRBV30 and TRBJ2-3; a possible D gene is TRBD1 (7 bases). Trimming removed 1 base from V and 3 bases from J, with 17 bases in between. The germline CDR1 and CDR2 sequences are GTSNPN and SVGIG (reference sequence). The CDR3 covers 16 residues. The CDR3 spells CAWSAYRGGGTDTQYF. CDR3 sequence (DNA): TGTGCCTGGAGTGCCTACAGGGGCGGAGGGACAGATACGCAGTATTTT.

There are a few counts of this clonotype. The V gene is TRBV12-3 or TRBV12-4, the J gene TRBJ1-1; D call uncertain. The V gene lost 1 base and the J gene lost 0 bases, with 9 bases spanning the gap. The CDR3 totals 15 residues. Here the CDR3 reads CASSLGGVLNTEAFF. CDR3 sequence (DNA): TGTGCCAGCAGTTTAGGCGGGGTGCTGAACACTGAAGCTTTCTTT.

This clonotype was counted at least ten times. The chain carries TRBV5-1 and TRBJ2-2; no reliable D call. This CDR3 contains 16 residues. In germline, CDR1 is SGHRS, CDR2 YFSETQ. V lost 0 bases to trimming and J lost 3 bases, with 12 bases between them. The CDR3 is CASSLAVSADTGELFF. Here the CDR3 DNA reads TGCGCCAGCAGCTTGGCCGTGTCGGCGGACACCGGGGAGCTGTTTTTT.

The chain recombines TRBV20-1 with TRBJ1-2; D perhaps matches TRBD1 (5 bases). Germline assignment: CDR1 DFQATT and CDR2 SNEGSKA (reference sequence). V gave up 0 bases and J gave up 4 bases, with 18 bases separating them. The CDR3 covers 16 residues. CDR3: CSARDWGVANIYGYTF. The CDR3 DNA is TGCAGTGCTAGAGATTGGGGGGTAGCCAATATCTATGGCTACACCTTC.

This clonotype occurred a few times. V is TRBV12-3 or TRBV12-4 and J is TRBJ2-1, with 11 bases lining up with TRBD2. V lost 8 bases and J lost 7; bases outside the gene matches: 10. The CDR3 spans 15 residues. Here the CDR3 DNA reads TGTGCCAGCTCCCTGACTAGCGGGATGAGGAATGAGCAGTTCTTC. Translated: CASSLTSGMRNEQFF.

The chain couples TRBV20-1 to TRBJ1-6; 7 bases match TRBD1. The CDR3 loop spans 16 amino acids. Germline CDR1 reads DFQATT; CDR2 reads SNEGSKA (reference sequence). J gave up 8 bases and V 6 bases, and 16 bases lay outside the gene matches. Here the CDR3 reads CSANRSGQLKYSPLHF. DNA of the CDR3: TGCAGTGCCAACCGGTCGGGACAGTTGAAGTATTCACCCCTCCACTTT.

The chain employs TRBV20-1 and TRBJ2-1, with 8 bases that match TRBD2. CDR3 length equals 14 residues. Unmatched junction bases numbered 12, after V lost 6 bases and J lost 8 bases. The V gene's germline CDR1 is DFQATT and CDR2 SNEGSKA (reference sequence). In nucleotides, the CDR3 is TGCAGTGCGAGTAGCGGGACATGGATGGATGAGCAGTTCTTC. This codes for CSASSGTWMDEQFF.

The rearrangement joins TRBV29-1 to TRBJ1-3; D unclear. The V end lost 4 bases, the J end lost 4 bases, and 8 bases lay between the germline ends. The CDR3 contains 12 residues. Germline loops: CDR1 SQVTM, CDR2 ANQGSEA. DNA for the CDR3: TGCAGCGTTGTTATTTCGGGAAACACCATATATTTT. The encoded protein is CSVVISGNTIYF.

V is TRBV20-1 and J is TRBJ2-3; 11 bases line up with TRBD1. Germline loops: CDR1 DFQATT, CDR2 SNEGSKA (reference sequence). The CDR3 consists of 16 residues. V lost 5 bases to trimming and J lost 6 bases; unmatched junction nucleotides: 13. For the CDR3, the DNA is TGCAGTGCTGGCTCTCCAGGACAGGGGGCTCAGGATACGCAGTATTTT. The encoded protein is CSAGSPGQGAQDTQYF.